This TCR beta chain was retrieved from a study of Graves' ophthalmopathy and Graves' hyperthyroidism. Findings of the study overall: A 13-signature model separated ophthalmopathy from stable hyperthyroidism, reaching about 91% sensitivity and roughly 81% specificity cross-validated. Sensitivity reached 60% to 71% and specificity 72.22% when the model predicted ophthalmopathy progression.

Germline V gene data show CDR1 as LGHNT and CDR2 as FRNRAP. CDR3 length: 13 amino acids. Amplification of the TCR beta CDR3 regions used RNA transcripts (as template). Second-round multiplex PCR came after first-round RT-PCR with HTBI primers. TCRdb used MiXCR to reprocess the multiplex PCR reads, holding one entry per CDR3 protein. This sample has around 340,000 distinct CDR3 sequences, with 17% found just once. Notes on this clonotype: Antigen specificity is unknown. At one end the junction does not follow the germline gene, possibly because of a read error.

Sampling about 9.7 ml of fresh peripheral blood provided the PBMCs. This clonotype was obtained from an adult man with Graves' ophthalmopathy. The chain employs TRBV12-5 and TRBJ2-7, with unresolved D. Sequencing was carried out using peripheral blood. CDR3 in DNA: TGTGCCAGTGGTTTGGAGACATTCTACGAGCAGTACTTC. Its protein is CASGLETFYEQYF.